The clone carrying this TCR beta chain is a singleton in its sample. Germline assignment: CDR1 MNHEY and CDR2 SMNVEV (reference sequence). The germline V and J ends were trimmed by 2 bases and 4 bases, with 14 bases remaining between them. The CDR3 is 15 amino acids. This specimen belongs to a study of blood T cell repertoires in COVID-19. At the level of the study: Acute and convalescent COVID-19 samples came from the United States, Italy and Spain. From T cells, B-cell-depleted T cells, or PBMCs came the material, which was cDNA or gDNA.

Methods used by the authors: Reference gene primers were amplified, and this amplification served to estimate nucleated cell counts. Here immunoSEQ multiplex PCR was the method, and the copy in TCRdb shows in-frame clones only, minus some. V and J calls and clone size are copied from that table; D and trimming were computed from the DNA. The sample lists about 330,000 clones, around nine tenths occurring once. The chain joins TRBV27 to TRBJ2-5, with unresolved D. Material: peripheral blood. The receptor's source is a woman aged 45-65 years with active or convalescent COVID-19. The CDR3 bases are TGTGCCAGCAGTTTAGGAGTGCCCGGTAGAGAGACCCAGTACTTC. This encodes CASSLGVPGRETQYF.